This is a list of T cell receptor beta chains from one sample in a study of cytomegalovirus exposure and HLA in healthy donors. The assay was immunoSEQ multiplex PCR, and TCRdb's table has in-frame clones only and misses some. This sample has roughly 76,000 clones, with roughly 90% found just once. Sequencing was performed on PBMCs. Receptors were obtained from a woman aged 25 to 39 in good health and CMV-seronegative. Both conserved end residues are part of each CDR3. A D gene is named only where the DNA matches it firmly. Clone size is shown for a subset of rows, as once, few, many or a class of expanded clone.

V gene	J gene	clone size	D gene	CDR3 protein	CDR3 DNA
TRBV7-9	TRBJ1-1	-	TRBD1	CSSSPRDRENTEAFF	TGTTCCAGCAGCCCCCGGGACAGGGAGAACACTGAAGCTTTCTTT
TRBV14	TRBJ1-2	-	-	CASSQRREQAIYGYTF	TGTGCCAGCAGCCAAAGAAGGGAACAGGCCATCTATGGCTACACCTTC
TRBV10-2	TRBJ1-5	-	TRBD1	CASSESIRQGPDQPQHF	TGCGCCAGCAGTGAGTCTATCCGACAGGGACCCGATCAGCCCCAGCATTTT
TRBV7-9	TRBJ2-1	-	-	CASSLPDLVFNEQFF	TGTGCCAGCAGCTTACCTGACTTAGTGTTCAATGAGCAGTTCTTC
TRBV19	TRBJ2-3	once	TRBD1	CASTGQAASTDTQYF	TGTGCCAGTACAGGACAGGCCGCTAGCACAGATACGCAGTATTTT
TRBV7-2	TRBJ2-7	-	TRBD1	CASSSALGQVYEQYF	TGTGCCAGCAGCTCGGCTTTAGGACAGGTGTACGAGCAGTACTTC
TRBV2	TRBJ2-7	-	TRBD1	CATRRDSRYSSGDREQYF	TGTGCCACCCGCAGGGACAGCCGTTACTCCTCCGGGGATCGAGAGCAGTACTTC
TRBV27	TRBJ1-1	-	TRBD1	CASSKDRGGTEAFF	TGTGCCAGCAGTAAAGACAGGGGTGGTACTGAAGCTTTCTTT
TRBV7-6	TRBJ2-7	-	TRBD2	CASSRLARSSYEQYF	TGTGCCAGCAGCAGACTAGCGCGAAGCTCCTACGAGCAGTACTTC
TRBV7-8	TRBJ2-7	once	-	CASSLTLYEQYF	TGTGCCAGCAGCTTAACTCTCTACGAGCAGTACTTC
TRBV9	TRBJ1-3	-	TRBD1	CASSVSGTVGNTIYF	TGTGCCAGCAGCGTCTCAGGGACAGTCGGAAACACCATATATTTT
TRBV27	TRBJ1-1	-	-	CASRGGRNTEAFF	TGTGCCAGTAGGGGGGGGAGGAACACTGAAGCTTTCTTT
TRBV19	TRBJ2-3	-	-	CASSIEGRTDTQYF	TGTGCCAGTAGTATAGAGGGGAGGACAGATACGCAGTATTTT
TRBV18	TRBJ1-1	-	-	CASSPVTQKNTEAFF	TGTGCCAGCTCACCCGTCACGCAGAAGAACACTGAAGCTTTCTTT
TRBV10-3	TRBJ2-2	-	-	CAISPRSGELFF	TGTGCCATCAGTCCTAGGAGCGGGGAGCTGTTTTTT
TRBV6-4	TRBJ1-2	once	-	CASSEMPGTLTTEYGYTF	TGTGCCAGCAGTGAAATGCCCGGGACACTAACGACCGAGTATGGCTACACCTTC
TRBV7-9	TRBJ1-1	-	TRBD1	CASSRTGGYRGANAEAFF	TGTGCCAGCAGCCGAACAGGGGGCTACCGTGGGGCGAACGCTGAAGCTTTCTTT
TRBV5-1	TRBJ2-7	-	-	CASSLGVGGSYEQYF	TGCGCCAGCAGCTTGGGCGTAGGGGGTTCCTACGAGCAGTACTTC
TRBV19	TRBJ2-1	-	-	CASSRGLADSYNEQFF	TGTGCCAGTAGCCGGGGGCTAGCGGATTCCTACAATGAGCAGTTCTTC
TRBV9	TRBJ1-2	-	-	CASSVDDDNNYGYTF	TGTGCCAGCAGCGTAGACGACGACAATAACTATGGCTACACCTTC
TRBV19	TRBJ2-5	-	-	CASSIWGVETQYF	TGTGCCAGTAGTATTTGGGGGGTAGAGACCCAGTACTTC
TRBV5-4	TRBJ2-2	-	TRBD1	CASSPTGVFTSTGELFF	TGTGCCAGCAGTCCTACAGGGGTTTTTACGAGTACCGGGGAGCTGTTTTTT
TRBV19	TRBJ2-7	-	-	CASSSSSGDEQYF	TGTGCCAGTAGTTCCTCTTCGGGGGACGAGCAGTACTTC
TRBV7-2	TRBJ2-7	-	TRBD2	CASSFSGLAGYYEQYF	TGTGCCAGCAGCTTTTCCGGACTAGCGGGATACTACGAGCAGTACTTC
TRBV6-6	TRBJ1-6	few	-	CASSPSRAINNSPLHF	TGTGCCAGCAGTCCTAGTCGCGCGATAAATAATTCACCCCTCCACTTT
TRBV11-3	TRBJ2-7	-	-	CASSLALAAYEQYF	TGTGCCAGCAGCTTAGCACTAGCCGCTTACGAGCAGTACTTC
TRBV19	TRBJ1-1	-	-	CASSQRETVVEAFF	TGTGCCAGTAGCCAGCGGGAGACGGTTGTTGAAGCTTTCTTT
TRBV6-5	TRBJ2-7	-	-	CASSPFLGERYEQYF	TGTGCCAGCAGCCCATTTTTAGGGGAACGCTACGAGCAGTACTTC